This T cell receptor beta chain was sequenced in a study of blood T cell repertoires in COVID-19. Study overall: PBMCs, B-cell-depleted T cells, or T cells provided the cDNA or gDNA that made up the material.

Per the study methods: Nucleated cell counts were estimated from reference gene primer amplification. Method: immunoSEQ multiplex PCR; TCRdb's copy keeps in-frame clones and lacks some. The D gene and trimming were derived from the DNA, and the V and J assignments and clone size from that table. The data show fewer than 100,000 clones, approximately 82% seen once. This CDR3 has 15 residues. The germline CDR1 and CDR2 sequences are KGHSH and LQKENI. J gave up 1 base and V 4 bases, and 3 bases lay outside the gene matches. The sequencing sample was made of peripheral blood. The J gene is TRBJ1-5, the V gene TRBV18, with 8 nucleotides matching TRBD1. The sequence derives from a woman between 45 and 60 years old with acute or convalescent COVID-19. CDR3 bases: TGTGCCAGCTCACGGACAGGGAAAAGCAATCAGCCCCAGCATTTT. Amino acids: CASSRTGKSNQPQHF. Based on the CDR3 plus reference TRBV18 and TRBJ1-5, the full variable domain is NAGVMQNPRHLVRRRGQEARLRCSPMKGHSHVYWYRQLPEEGLKFMVYLQKENIIDESGMPKERFSAEFPKEGPSILRIQQVVRGDSAAYFCASSRTGKSNQPQHFGDGTRLSIL.